The clone carrying this T cell receptor (beta chain) appeared many times. This specimen comes from a study of identical twins. V was trimmed by 4 bases and J by 4 bases, leaving 10 bases between them. The CDR3 loop spans 13 amino acids. Germline V lookup: CDR1 SQVTM, CDR2 ANQGSEA. Addition of a universal primer site occurred through template switching, and cDNA carried unique molecular identifiers. In TCRdb, the 5' RACE reads were re-called with MiXCR into one record per CDR3 protein. This table holds 310,000 or so distinct CDR3 sequences, roughly 9.8% found once. Separately, the same data were catalogued under a study of yellow fever vaccine responses in identical twins. That paper notes: After vaccination, twins' T cell response reportedly seemed partly convergent, partly personalized.

The source is a woman aged 18 to 35 in good health. The V call is TRBV29-1, the J call TRBJ2-2; D is ambiguous. The sequenced sample consisted of CD8+ T cells sorted from blood. In DNA form, the CDR3 reads TGCAGCGTTGTTGACCAAACCACCGGGGAGCTGTTTTTT. Its protein is CSVVDQTTGELFF.